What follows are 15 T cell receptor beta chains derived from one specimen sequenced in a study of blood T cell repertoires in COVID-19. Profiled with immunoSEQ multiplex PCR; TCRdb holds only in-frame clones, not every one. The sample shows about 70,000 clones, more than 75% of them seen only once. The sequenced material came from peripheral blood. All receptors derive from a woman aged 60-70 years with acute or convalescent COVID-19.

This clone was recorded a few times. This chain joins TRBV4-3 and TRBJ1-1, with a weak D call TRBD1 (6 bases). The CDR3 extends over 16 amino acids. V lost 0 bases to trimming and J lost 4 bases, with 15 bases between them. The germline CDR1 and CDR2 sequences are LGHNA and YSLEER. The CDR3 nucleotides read TGCGCCAGCAGCCAAGATCAGGGGACCCGGAGCACTGAAGCTTTCTTT. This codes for CASSQDQGTRSTEAFF.

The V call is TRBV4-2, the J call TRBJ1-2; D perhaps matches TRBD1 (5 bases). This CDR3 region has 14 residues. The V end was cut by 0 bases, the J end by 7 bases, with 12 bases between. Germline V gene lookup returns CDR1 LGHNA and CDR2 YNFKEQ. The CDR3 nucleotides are TGTGCCAGCAGCCAAGATCAGGGCTTGGGTGGCTACACCTTC. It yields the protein CASSQDQGLGGYTF.

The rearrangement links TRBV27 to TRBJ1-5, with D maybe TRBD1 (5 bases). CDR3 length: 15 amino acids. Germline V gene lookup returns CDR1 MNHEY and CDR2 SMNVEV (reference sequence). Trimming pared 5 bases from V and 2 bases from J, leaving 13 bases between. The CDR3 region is CASSPVGRGNQPQHF. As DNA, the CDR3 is TGTGCCAGCAGTCCGGTCGGCAGGGGCAATCAGCCCCAGCATTTT.

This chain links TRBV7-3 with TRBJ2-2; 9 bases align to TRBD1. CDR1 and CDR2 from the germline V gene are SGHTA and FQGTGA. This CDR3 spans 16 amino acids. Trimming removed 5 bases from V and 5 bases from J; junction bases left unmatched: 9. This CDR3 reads CASSTGTGFGTGELFF. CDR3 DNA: TGTGCCAGCAGCACCGGGACAGGGTTCGGGACCGGGGAGCTGTTTTTT.

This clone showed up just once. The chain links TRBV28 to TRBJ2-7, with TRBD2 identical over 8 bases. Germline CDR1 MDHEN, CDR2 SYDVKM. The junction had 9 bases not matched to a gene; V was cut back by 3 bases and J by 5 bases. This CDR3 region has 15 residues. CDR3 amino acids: CASSLGLVRSHEQYF. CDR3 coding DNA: TGTGCCAGCAGTTTGGGACTAGTCAGGTCCCACGAGCAGTACTTC.

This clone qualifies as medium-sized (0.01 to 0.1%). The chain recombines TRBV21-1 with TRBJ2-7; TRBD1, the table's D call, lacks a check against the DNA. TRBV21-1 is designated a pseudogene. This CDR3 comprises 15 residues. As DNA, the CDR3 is TGTGCCAGCAGCAGAGACAGGGGGCAGTGGTACGAGCAGTACTTC. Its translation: CASSRDRGQWYEQYF.

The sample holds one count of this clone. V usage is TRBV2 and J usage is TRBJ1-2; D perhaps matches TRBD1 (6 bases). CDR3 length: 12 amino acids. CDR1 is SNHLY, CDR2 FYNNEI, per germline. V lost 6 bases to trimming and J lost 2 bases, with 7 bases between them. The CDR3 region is CASSGQNYGYTF. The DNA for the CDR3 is TGTGCCAGCAGCGGACAGAACTATGGCTACACCTTC.

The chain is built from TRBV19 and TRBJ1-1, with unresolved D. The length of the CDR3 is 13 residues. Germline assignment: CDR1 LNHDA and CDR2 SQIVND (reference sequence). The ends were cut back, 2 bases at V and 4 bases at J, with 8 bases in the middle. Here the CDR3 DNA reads TGTGCCAGTAGTATACAAGAGAGCACTGAAGCTTTCTTT. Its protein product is CASSIQESTEAFF.

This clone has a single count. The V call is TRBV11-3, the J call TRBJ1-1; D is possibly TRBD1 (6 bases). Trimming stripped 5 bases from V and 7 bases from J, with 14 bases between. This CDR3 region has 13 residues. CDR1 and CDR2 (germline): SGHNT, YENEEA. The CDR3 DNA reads TGTGCCAGCAGCGGGACACACAGTAGTGAAGCTTTCTTT. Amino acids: CASSGTHSSEAFF.

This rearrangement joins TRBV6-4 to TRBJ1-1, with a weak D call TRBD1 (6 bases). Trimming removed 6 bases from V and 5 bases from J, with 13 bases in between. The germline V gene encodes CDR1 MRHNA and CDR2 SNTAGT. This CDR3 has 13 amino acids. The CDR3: CASSRDIWTEAFF. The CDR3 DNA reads TGTGCCAGCAGCAGGGACATTTGGACTGAAGCTTTCTTT.

This CDR3 is CASSLATVSYNEQFF. The CDR3 region has the DNA TGCGCCAGCAGCTTGGCGACAGTCTCCTACAATGAGCAGTTCTTC. This sequence joins TRBV5-1 and TRBJ2-1, with a tentative D call TRBD1 (5 bases). The CDR3 is made up of 15 amino acids. Germline values: CDR1 SGHRS, CDR2 YFSETQ. Trimming shortened V by 0 bases and J by 0 bases, and 7 bases separated the two germline ends.

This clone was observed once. The CDR3 DNA is TGTGCCACCGGCGGAGGCTACGAGCAGTACTTC. Translating gives CATGGGYEQYF. The chain uses TRBV10-3 and TRBJ2-7; D may be TRBD2 (5 bases). Germline V gene lookup returns CDR1 ENHRY and CDR2 SYGVKD. V was cut by 10 bases and J by 3 bases, with 10 bases left in between. This CDR3 contains 11 residues.

The CDR3 loop is CASSRGSNTGELFF. The CDR3 DNA reads as TGTGCCAGTAGTCGGGGGTCGAACACCGGGGAGCTGTTTTTT. The chain carries TRBV19 and TRBJ2-2; maybe TRBD2 (6 bases). CDR1 LNHDA and CDR2 SQIVND come from the germline V gene (reference sequence). With 5 bases removed from V and 0 bases from J, the gap between germline ends came to 7 bases. The CDR3 has 14 amino acids.

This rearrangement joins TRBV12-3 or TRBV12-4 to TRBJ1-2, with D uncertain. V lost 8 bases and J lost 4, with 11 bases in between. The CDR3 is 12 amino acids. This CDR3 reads CASDGSGYGYTF. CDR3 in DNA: TGTGCCAGCGATGGGTCGGGCTATGGCTACACCTTC.

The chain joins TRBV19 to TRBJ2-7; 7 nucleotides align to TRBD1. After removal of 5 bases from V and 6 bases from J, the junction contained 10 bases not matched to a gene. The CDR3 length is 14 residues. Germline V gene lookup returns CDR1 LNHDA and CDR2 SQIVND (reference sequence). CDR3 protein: CASSSTGVGGEQYF. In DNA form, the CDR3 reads TGTGCCAGTAGTTCTACAGGGGTAGGCGGCGAGCAGTACTTC.